Below, 17 T cell receptor beta chains from the same sample are listed, as sequenced in a study of T cell repertoires in cytomegalovirus infection. A single record per CDR3 protein comes from TCRdb applying MiXCR to the reads. The sample lists 450,000 to 650,000 distinct CDR3 sequences, around 40% occurring once. Their recognized antigens are unknown. Sequences were derived from cultured PBMCs, sampled from culture after CMV antigen stimulation. These receptors came from a human donor in good health (CMV status not recorded). Some clones in this sample may be carry-over from other donors' samples.

The chain links TRBV7-8 to TRBJ2-1, with 13 bases lining up with TRBD2. Germline V gene data show CDR1 as SGHVS and CDR2 as FQNEAQ. V shed 5 bases and J 8 bases; nucleotides not matched to a gene: 6. The CDR3 runs to 15 residues. For the CDR3, the DNA is TGTGCCAGCAGCACTGGGACTAGCGGGGCCTATGAGCAGTTCTTC. It codes for CASSTGTSGAYEQFF.

In this sample, this clonotype turned up a few times. J is TRBJ2-1 and V is TRBV19, with D possibly matching TRBD1 (6 bases). CDR1 and CDR2 from the germline V gene are LNHDA and SQIVND (reference sequence). The CDR3 extends over 15 amino acids. V lost 0 bases and J lost 8, with 14 bases in between. The CDR3 spells CASSIDATNRDEQFF. DNA of the CDR3: TGTGCCAGTAGTATAGATGCGACTAACAGGGATGAGCAGTTCTTC.

This chain uses TRBV6-1 with TRBJ1-1, with D perhaps TRBD1 (5 bases). The germline V gene encodes CDR1 MNHNS and CDR2 SASEGT. V was cut by 7 bases and J by 0 bases, with 15 bases left in between. The CDR3 length is 15 residues. CDR3 amino acids: CASKDPGGVNTEAFF. The CDR3 DNA reads as TGTGCCAGCAAGGATCCGGGGGGGGTGAACACTGAAGCTTTCTTT.

This clonotype showed up just a few times. The rearrangement joins TRBV28 to TRBJ1-2, with D tentatively TRBD1 (5 bases). The CDR3 loop spans 17 amino acids. V was clipped by 6 bases and J by 7 bases, with 27 bases between them. Germline CDR1 MDHEN, CDR2 SYDVKM. The chain's CDR3 is CASSPSSWDPNLSGYTF. For the CDR3, the DNA is TGTGCCAGCAGCCCCTCGTCCTGGGACCCAAATCTGAGTGGCTACACCTTC.

This clonotype was detected once. The chain joins TRBV19 to TRBJ1-5, with D unresolved. This CDR3 contains 13 residues. The V end was cut by 1 base, the J end by 4 bases, with 5 bases between. Germline V gene lookup returns CDR1 LNHDA and CDR2 SQIVND (reference sequence). CDR3 DNA: TGTGCCAGTAGTATAGCGGAAAATCAGCCCCAGCATTTT. Amino acid sequence: CASSIAENQPQHF.

The rearrangement uses TRBV6-1 and TRBJ2-7, with 9 bases aligning to TRBD1. The germline V gene has CDR1 MNHNS and CDR2 SASEGT. This CDR3 has 15 amino acids. The V and J ends lost 4 bases and 2 bases, in that order; junction bases with no gene match: 6. Here the CDR3 reads CASSVTGGAPYEQYF. The DNA for the CDR3 is TGTGCCAGCAGTGTTACAGGGGGCGCACCCTACGAGCAGTACTTC.

The sample holds a few counts of this clonotype. The genes are TRBV10-3 and TRBJ2-3, with 13 positions matching TRBD2. Germline V gene lookup returns CDR1 ENHRY and CDR2 SYGVKD. This CDR3 comprises 16 residues. The J segment lost 3 bases and the V segment lost 8 bases, leaving 8 bases of the junction unmatched. CDR3 amino acids: CAIGRTSGGLTDTQYF. For the CDR3, the DNA is TGTGCCATCGGGAGGACTAGCGGGGGCCTGACAGATACGCAGTATTTT.

This clonotype was found a few times. The V gene is TRBV4-1, the J gene TRBJ2-1; TRBD1 is a possible D gene (5 bases). Germline V CDR1 and CDR2: MGHRA, YSYEKL. The CDR3 is 12 residues long. Trimming shortened V by 5 bases and J by 8 bases, and 10 bases separated the two germline ends. The CDR3 loop reads CASSTQGDEQFF. CDR3 sequence (DNA): TGCGCCAGCAGCACCCAGGGCGATGAGCAGTTCTTC.

This chain links TRBV5-4 with TRBJ2-2; a possible D gene is TRBD2 (6 bases). This CDR3 is built from 16 residues. V was cut by 2 bases and J by 0 bases, with 11 bases left in between. Germline CDR1 reads SGHNT; CDR2 reads YYREEE (reference sequence). CDR3 nucleotide sequence: TGTGCCAGCAGCTTCGGGGACTGGGCGAACACCGGGGAGCTGTTTTTT. Encoded protein: CASSFGDWANTGELFF.

This chain uses TRBV18 with TRBJ1-2, with 8 nucleotides matching TRBD1. The V gene's germline CDR1 is KGHSH and CDR2 LQKENI. Unmatched junction bases numbered 9, after V lost 3 bases and J lost 9 bases. This CDR3 is 14 amino acids long. CDR3 residues: CASSPTGGGESYTF. The CDR3 DNA sequence: TGTGCCAGCTCACCTACAGGGGGGGGCGAAAGCTACACCTTC.

This chain uses TRBV10-3 with TRBJ1-5, with TRBD1 matching over 9 bases. This CDR3 has 15 residues. The ends lost 3 bases at V and 10 bases at J; junction bases unmatched: 10. Germline values: CDR1 ENHRY, CDR2 SYGVKD. The DNA of the CDR3 is TGTGCCATCAGTGAAGGGACAGGGAGGGACAAACCCCAGCATTTT. Its translation is CAISEGTGRDKPQHF.

This chain joins TRBV11-2 and TRBJ2-6; a possible D gene is TRBD1 (5 bases). Germline loops: CDR1 SGHAT, CDR2 FQNNGV. This CDR3 has 15 amino acids. V lost 5 bases, J lost 0 bases, and 8 bases lay in between. CDR3 nucleotide sequence: TGTGCCAGCAGCCCCAGGGACTCTGGGGCCAACGTCCTGACTTTC. Protein: CASSPRDSGANVLTF.

The CDR3 DNA reads as TGTGCCAGCACTCAACCCGGGACAGGGGTTACCGGGGAGCTGTTTTTT. It codes for CASTQPGTGVTGELFF. The chain uses TRBV28 and TRBJ2-2, with 10 bases lining up with TRBD1. The CDR3 extends over 16 amino acids. CDR1 is MDHEN, CDR2 SYDVKM, per germline. The ends lost 7 bases at V and 5 bases at J; junction bases unmatched: 10.

This chain links TRBV6-6 with TRBJ2-2, with 9 bases that match TRBD2. After removal of 6 bases from V and 0 bases from J, the junction contained 5 bases not matched to a gene. Germline V lookup: CDR1 MNHNY, CDR2 SVGAGI (reference sequence). The CDR3 consists of 16 residues. The CDR3 region has the DNA TGTGCCAGCAGGCCGGCTAGCGGGGCGAACACCGGGGAGCTGTTTTTT. Protein: CASRPASGANTGELFF.

This clonotype was picked up one time. Germline and junction disagree at one end, which may indicate a read error. The J gene is TRBJ2-5, the V gene TRBV19, with D possibly called TRBD1 or TRBD2 (5 bases each). This CDR3 comprises 16 residues. Germline lookup yields CDR1 LNHDA and CDR2 SQIVND (reference sequence). Here the CDR3 DNA reads TGTGCCAGTAGTCGCTCCTCCGGGGACCTGGGGGAGACCAAGTACTTC. This translates into CASSRSSGDLGETKYF.

This chain uses TRBV7-6 with TRBJ1-3, with D unresolved. V lost 5 bases and J lost 6, with 11 bases in between. The CDR3 covers 13 residues. From germline, CDR1 is SGHVS and CDR2 FNYEAQ. CDR3 loop: CASSPRGKNTIYF. Written as DNA, the CDR3 is TGTGCCAGCAGCCCCCGGGGTAAAAACACCATATATTTT.

This clonotype turned up a few times. This chain joins TRBV6-2 or TRBV6-3 and TRBJ2-7; 9 bases agree with TRBD2. This CDR3 has 15 residues. Trimming at V came to 6 bases and at J to 5 bases, leaving 11 bases not matched to a gene. Germline loops: CDR1 MNHEY, CDR2 SVGEGT. CDR3 coding DNA: TGTGCCAGCAGCCCATTAGCGGGAGAGCCCAACGAGCAGTACTTC. This gives the protein CASSPLAGEPNEQYF.